Following are 31 T cell receptor beta chains from one sample sequenced in a study of T cell repertoires in cytomegalovirus infection. TCRdb reprocessed the reads via MiXCR and lists one record per CDR3 protein. This table has approximately 390,000 distinct CDR3 sequences, nearly 35% appearing once. No antigen is known for these receptors. The sequenced sample was cultured PBMCs, obtained from culture after CMV antigen stimulation. These receptors all come from a human donor in good health (CMV status not recorded). Some clones in this sample may be carry-over from other donors' samples.

The rearrangement links TRBV28 to TRBJ2-5; 11 nucleotides line up with TRBD1. V was pared by 6 bases and J by 5 bases, with 11 bases of the junction left unmatched. CDR3 length: 16 amino acids. The germline gives CDR1 MDHEN, CDR2 SYDVKM. In DNA form, the CDR3 reads TGTGCCAGCAGAACTCCGGGACAGGGGGTGATGGAGACCCAGTACTTC. Protein: CASRTPGQGVMETQYF. Full variable domain (outside the CDR3, taken from reference TRBV28 and TRBJ2-5): DVKVTQSSRYLVKRTGEKVFLECVQDMDHENMFWYRQDPGLGLRLIYFSYDVKMKEKGDIPEGYSVSREKKERFSLILESASTNQTSMYLCASRTPGQGVMETQYFGPGTRLLVL.

The chain recombines TRBV6-5 with TRBJ2-7, with TRBD2 identical over 8 bases. Trimming removed 4 bases from V and 4 bases from J; junction bases left unmatched: 9. The length of the CDR3 is 15 residues. Looked up from germline, CDR1 is MNHEY and CDR2 is SVGAGI. The CDR3 nucleotides are TGTGCCAGCAGTTCATCAGTAGCGGGAAGGTACGAGCAGTACTTC. Protein: CASSSSVAGRYEQYF.

This clonotype was observed a handful of times. This chain connects TRBV10-3 to TRBJ1-5, with TRBD1 identical over 9 bases. J was trimmed by 5 bases and V by 10 bases; bases with no gene match: 9. Germline V CDR1 and CDR2: ENHRY, SYGVKD. The CDR3 length is 14 residues. The CDR3 sequence: CATDPGQGHQPQHF. CDR3 DNA sequence: TGTGCCACCGACCCGGGACAGGGCCATCAGCCCCAGCATTTT.

The chain has TRBV5-5 and TRBJ2-6; perhaps TRBD2 as D (5 bases). V was clipped by 5 bases and J by 2 bases, with 14 bases between them. The germline gives CDR1 SGHKS, CDR2 YYEKEE (reference sequence). The CDR3 loop spans 16 amino acids. In DNA, the CDR3 is TGTGCCAGCAGTTTAAGAGGGATCACTGGGGCCAACGTCCTGACTTTC. Its protein product is CASSLRGITGANVLTF.

The chain joins TRBV28 to TRBJ1-2; D may be TRBD1 (5 bases). Germline V gene lookup returns CDR1 MDHEN and CDR2 SYDVKM. Trimming pared 6 bases from V and 4 bases from J, leaving 15 bases between. The CDR3 spans 14 residues. CDR3 amino acids: CASSLGLSTYGYTF. The CDR3 DNA reads as TGTGCCAGCAGCCTGGGACTCTCCACCTATGGCTACACCTTC.

This rearrangement joins TRBV11-1 to TRBJ1-5, with no clear D. CDR1 and CDR2 from the germline V gene are SGHAT and FQDESV (reference sequence). The V gene lost 3 bases and the J gene lost 3 bases, with 12 bases spanning the gap. CDR3 size: 15 residues. The CDR3, as DNA: TGTGCCAGCAGCTTGAGACGCGGAATCAATCAGCCCCAGCATTTT. Protein: CASSLRRGINQPQHF.

The genes are TRBV19 and TRBJ2-3; D is undetermined. This CDR3 has 14 residues. CDR1 and CDR2 from the germline V gene are LNHDA and SQIVND (reference sequence). Trimming removed 0 bases at V and 4 bases at J, with 8 bases between. DNA of the CDR3: TGTGCCAGTAGTATAGAATTAGCTGCAGATACGCAGTATTTT. Translated, it gives CASSIELAADTQYF.

The genes are TRBV28 and TRBJ2-7; no clear D. V dropped 2 bases and J dropped 3 bases, with 11 bases sitting between them. Germline values: CDR1 MDHEN, CDR2 SYDVKM. CDR3 length: 14 amino acids. CDR3 nucleotide sequence: TGTGCCAGCAGTTTAATACGGGTTAGCTACGAGCAGTACTTC. Translation: CASSLIRVSYEQYF.

CDR3 region: CASRAGLTYNSPLHF. Written as DNA, the CDR3 is TGTGCCAGCAGGGCGGGGCTAACCTATAATTCACCCCTCCACTTT. This chain connects TRBV25-1 to TRBJ1-6; D may be TRBD1 (5 bases). Trimming left V 6 bases short and J 2 bases short, with 11 bases between. The CDR3 is 15 amino acids. Germline CDR1 is MGHDK and CDR2 is SYGVNS.

This clonotype was found many times. The chain couples TRBV12-3 or TRBV12-4 to TRBJ2-4, with D perhaps TRBD2 (5 bases). CDR3 length: 14 residues. V lost 0 bases and J lost 5, with 8 bases in between. CDR3 DNA sequence: TGTGCCAGCAGTTTAGCGGGAGTCGAAAACATTCAGTACTTC. It specifies CASSLAGVENIQYF.

This clonotype has more than one count but fewer than ten. The V gene is TRBV7-2, the J gene TRBJ2-5; possibly TRBD1 or TRBD2 for D (5 bases each). Trimming left V 5 bases short and J 3 bases short, with 13 bases between. Looked up from germline, CDR1 is SGHTA and CDR2 is FQGNSA. The CDR3 covers 14 residues. The CDR3 region is CASSPSVGEETQYF. The CDR3, as DNA: TGTGCCAGCAGCCCCTCCGTGGGGGAAGAGACCCAGTACTTC.

This chain links TRBV4-1 with TRBJ2-7; TRBD2 might be the D (5 bases). Trimming stripped 3 bases from V and 6 bases from J, with 21 bases between. The CDR3 runs 16 residues. Germline CDR1 and CDR2: MGHRA and YSYEKL. This CDR3 reads CASSQIGLKLGSEQYF. As DNA, the CDR3 is TGCGCCAGCAGCCAGATCGGACTCAAACTAGGATCCGAGCAGTACTTC.

This clonotype was counted only a few times. CDR3 sequence: CSALRGVGFTDTQYF. CDR3 in DNA: TGCAGTGCTCTCCGAGGGGTAGGGTTTACAGATACGCAGTATTTT. The chain uses TRBV20-1 and TRBJ2-3, with D possibly being TRBD1 or TRBD2 (5 bases each). V dropped 5 bases and J dropped 3 bases, with 18 bases sitting between them. The CDR3 extends over 15 amino acids. Per the germline V gene, CDR1 is DFQATT and CDR2 is SNEGSKA (reference sequence).

The gene calls are TRBV20-1 and TRBJ2-7; tentative D call: TRBD2 (6 bases). The V end was cut by 2 bases, the J end by 1 base, with 21 bases between. CDR1 and CDR2 from the germline V gene are DFQATT and SNEGSKA (reference sequence). CDR3 size: 17 residues. CDR3 loop: CSARSRLGTRISYEQYF. The CDR3, as DNA: TGCAGTGCTAGATCCCGGCTCGGGACTCGAATATCCTACGAGCAGTACTTC.

The chain employs TRBV27 and TRBJ2-7, with 9 positions matching TRBD1. V shed 3 bases and J 6 bases; nucleotides not matched to a gene: 6. CDR3 size: 14 residues. CDR1 MNHEY and CDR2 SMNVEV come from the germline V gene (reference sequence). The CDR3 sequence: CASSLGTGLSEQYF. CDR3 DNA sequence: TGTGCCAGCAGTTTGGGGACAGGGTTGAGCGAGCAGTACTTC.

The rearrangement joins TRBV6-8 to TRBJ2-1, with TRBD2 identical over 11 bases. Germline CDR1 is MNHGY and CDR2 is SAAAGT. Trimming cost V 5 bases and J 6 bases; bases outside gene matches: 6. The CDR3 runs 15 residues. CDR3 amino acids: CASSLTSGIGNEQFF. CDR3 bases: TGTGCCAGCAGTCTGACTAGCGGGATAGGCAATGAGCAGTTCTTC.

This clonotype was observed at least ten times. The rearrangement uses TRBV7-2 and TRBJ1-2, with 9 bases lining up with TRBD1. V trimming: 5 bases; J trimming: 0 bases; junction bases outside the gene matches: 4. The CDR3 runs to 15 residues. Germline V gene data show CDR1 as SGHTA and CDR2 as FQGNSA. Here the CDR3 DNA reads TGTGCCAGCAGCAGAAGGGACAGGGCTAACTATGGCTACACCTTC. As protein: CASSRRDRANYGYTF.

This clonotype was observed a few times. CDR3 protein: CASSPLSGRWNEQFF. CDR3 in DNA: TGTGCCAGCAGCCCCCTCAGCGGGAGATGGAATGAGCAGTTCTTC. The V and J genes are TRBV7-2 and TRBJ2-1, with 8 bases that match TRBD2. This CDR3 is 15 amino acids long. V shed 5 bases, J shed 7 bases, and the junction held 10 bases outside the gene matches. Germline assignment: CDR1 SGHTA and CDR2 FQGNSA.

This clonotype was seen more than once but under ten times. V is TRBV27 and J is TRBJ2-4; possible D gene TRBD1, 5 bases. The germline V gene encodes CDR1 MNHEY and CDR2 SMNVEV (reference sequence). V was trimmed by 5 bases and J by 5 bases, leaving 16 bases between them. This CDR3 contains 15 residues. The CDR3 DNA reads TGTGCCAGCAGTCCCCTACAGGTTCCAGAAAACATTCAGTACTTC. As protein: CASSPLQVPENIQYF.

The rearrangement links TRBV11-2 to TRBJ2-7; D not certain. CDR3 size: 12 residues. Deletions cut 5 bases from V and 5 bases from J, with 10 bases between. Germline assignment: CDR1 SGHAT and CDR2 FQNNGV. CDR3 residues: CASSTFGNEQYF. CDR3 DNA sequence: TGTGCCAGCAGCACCTTCGGTAACGAGCAGTACTTC.

The chain is built from TRBV12-3 or TRBV12-4 and TRBJ2-6, with D perhaps matching TRBD1 (6 bases). CDR3 size: 20 residues. The V gene lost 6 bases and the J gene lost 0 bases, with 24 bases spanning the gap. For the CDR3, the DNA is TGTGCCAGCAGGGGTGGTAAGGTGACAGGCCCATACTCTGGGGCCAACGTCCTGACTTTC. Translation: CASRGGKVTGPYSGANVLTF.

This clonotype was seen only a few times. This chain uses TRBV25-1 with TRBJ2-7; D ambiguous. There are 14 residues in the CDR3. V lost 6 bases and J lost 0, with 12 bases in between. The germline gives CDR1 MGHDK, CDR2 SYGVNS. As DNA, the CDR3 is TGTGCCAGCAGGCCCCCTGGCAGCTCCTACGAGCAGTACTTC. Protein sequence: CASRPPGSSYEQYF.

This clonotype was seen a few times. This chain uses TRBV27 with TRBJ2-5, with 9 bases identical to TRBD1. J was trimmed by 5 bases and V by 1 base; bases with no gene match: 14. The CDR3 is made up of 18 amino acids. The germline V gene encodes CDR1 MNHEY and CDR2 SMNVEV (reference sequence). The CDR3: CASSLYATGGVKAETQYF. CDR3 coding DNA: TGTGCCAGCAGTTTATATGCTACAGGGGGCGTAAAAGCGGAGACCCAGTACTTC.

The V call is TRBV27, the J call TRBJ2-5; D tentatively fits TRBD1 or TRBD2 (5 bases each). The CDR3 totals 13 residues. V dropped 4 bases and J dropped 5 bases, with 11 bases sitting between them. CDR1 and CDR2 from the germline V gene are MNHEY and SMNVEV (reference sequence). The CDR3 DNA is TGTGCCAGCAGTTCCGAAGGGACCGAGACCCAGTACTTC. Translation gives CASSSEGTETQYF.

On this clonotype: One end of the junction does not line up with germline, which may come from a read error. J is TRBJ2-7 and V is TRBV5-8; TRBD2 agrees at 10 bases. This CDR3 has 11 residues. Per germline, CDR1 SGHTS and CDR2 YDEGEE. The CDR3 coding sequence is TGTGCCAGCAGCTTGGGGCGACTAGCGGGTTTC. This sequence encodes CASSLGRLAGF.

The rearrangement joins TRBV7-9 to TRBJ2-1, with 10 bases aligning to TRBD2. The CDR3 runs 17 residues. Looked up from germline, CDR1 is SEHNR and CDR2 is FQNEAQ (reference sequence). V was clipped by 1 base and J by 0 bases; unmatched bases: 3. The CDR3, as DNA: TGTGCCAGCAGCTTAGATGCTAGCGGGAGCTCCTACAATGAGCAGTTCTTC. It specifies CASSLDASGSSYNEQFF.

The genes are TRBV6-5 and TRBJ2-3; 7 bases fit TRBD2. This CDR3 contains 19 residues. V shed 2 bases and J 0 bases; nucleotides not matched to a gene: 14. Germline V lookup: CDR1 MNHEY, CDR2 SVGAGI. The CDR3 DNA follows: TGTGCCAGCAGTTACAGCCCGGGGCGGGAGAGCTCTAGCACAGATACGCAGTATTTT. Amino acid sequence: CASSYSPGRESSSTDTQYF.

The chain employs TRBV19 and TRBJ1-5, with D uncertain. Trimming stripped 5 bases from V and 2 bases from J, with 13 bases between. From germline, CDR1 is LNHDA and CDR2 SQIVND (reference sequence). This CDR3 is 15 amino acids long. CDR3 sequence reads: CASSSEHHRNQPQHF. CDR3 nucleotide sequence: TGTGCCAGTAGTTCGGAGCATCACCGCAATCAGCCCCAGCATTTT.

This clonotype occurred a few times. The chain recombines TRBV27 with TRBJ1-6, with D tentatively TRBD1 (6 bases). Germline CDR1 is MNHEY and CDR2 is SMNVEV (reference sequence). Trimming took 6 bases from V and 5 from J, leaving 14 bases between them. The CDR3 extends over 15 amino acids. The CDR3, as DNA: TGTGCCAGCAGATACCTGGACAGAGATAATTCACCCCTCCACTTT. Protein: CASRYLDRDNSPLHF.

V is TRBV7-2 and J is TRBJ2-2, with 13 bases fitting TRBD2. J lost 8 bases, V lost 3 bases, and 3 bases had no gene match. This CDR3 spans 15 amino acids. CDR1 and CDR2 (germline): SGHTA, FQGNSA. In nucleotides, the CDR3 is TGTGCCAGCAGCTTTGGGACTAGCGGGAAAGGGGAGCTGTTTTTT. It specifies CASSFGTSGKGELFF.

This clonotype was seen once. The rearrangement joins TRBV30 to TRBJ2-6, with unresolved D. Trimming removed 0 bases from V and 0 bases from J, with 9 bases in between. This CDR3 is built from 16 residues. Per the germline V gene, CDR1 is GTSNPN and CDR2 is SVGIG (reference sequence). CDR3 sequence reads: CAWSVGGLSGANVLTF. Written as DNA, the CDR3 is TGTGCCTGGAGTGTAGGTGGGCTCTCTGGGGCCAACGTCCTGACTTTC.